The text below deals with one T cell receptor beta chain. The target antigen is unknown. This entry is derived from a study of T cell repertoires in cytomegalovirus infection. Study at large: Public TCR beta signatures were indicative of both CMV infection and a matching HLA type.

Per the germline V gene, CDR1 is MDHEN and CDR2 is SYDVKM. Trimming removed 9 bases at V and 9 bases at J, with 20 bases between. The length of the CDR3 is 13 residues. Using its own MiXCR run on the reads, TCRdb lists one record per CDR3 protein. This table has approximately 730,000 distinct CDR3 sequences, 30% to 40% appearing once. Study findings and constraints: There were HLA-C-restricted CMV-specific TCR beta clonotypes dominating the ex vivo response. Cumulative frequency of public TCR beta families picked out carriers of CMV plus the relevant HLA.

This rearrangement joins TRBV28 to TRBJ1-1; no definite D call. The source of this sequence is a human donor in good health (CMV status not recorded). Some clones in this sample may be carry-over from other donors' samples. Sequenced here: cultured PBMCs, sampled from culture after CMV antigen stimulation. CDR3 DNA: TGTGCCAGTCTCATAAGTCCGGATGCGAAAGCTTTCTTT. It specifies CASLISPDAKAFF.